These T cell receptor beta chains were read from a single sample in a study of blood T cell repertoires in COVID-19. Sequencing was performed with immunoSEQ multiplex PCR; in TCRdb, only in-frame clones are kept and a portion is missing. The repertoire consists of about 90,000 clones, with about 91% occurring once and the leading ten covering over 0.45%. The sequenced material came from peripheral blood. These receptors came from a man in his sixties with acute or convalescent COVID-19. CDR3s leave out the opening cysteine and the closing phenylalanine or tryptophan. D genes are given only for firm matches.

V	J	D	CDR3
TRBV28	TRBJ2-5	TRBD2	ASSSSGTSGGTRTQY
TRBV3-1/TRBV3-2	TRBJ1-4	.	ASSPGADNEKLF
TRBV10-3	TRBJ1-4	TRBD1	AISEPTGGATNEKLF
TRBV6-5	TRBJ2-1	TRBD2	ASRGPSGRDNEQF
TRBV27	TRBJ1-2	TRBD1	ASSFSGTGHYGYT
TRBV4-1	TRBJ1-1	.	ASSQALDRWNTEAF
TRBV24-1	TRBJ2-7	TRBD1	ATSDSRTGGIYEQY
TRBV5-3	TRBJ1-2	TRBD1	ARRDRVRVPPSYGYT
TRBV5-4	TRBJ2-5	.	ASSSQETQY
TRBV12-5	TRBJ1-2	TRBD1	ASDLGRDRLLDGYT
TRBV5-5	TRBJ2-1	TRBD2	ASSLDGRAYNEQF
TRBV11-2	TRBJ2-1	.	ASSLDRETGGYNEQF
TRBV5-1	TRBJ2-7	.	ASSRTHPWEQY
TRBV5-6	TRBJ1-2	.	ASSLGSGDYGYT
TRBV30	TRBJ1-1	.	AWKVGQITEAF
TRBV21-1	TRBJ2-7	.	ASSKGAAGTSGNEQY
TRBV5-4	TRBJ2-5	.	ASSPRVGETQY
TRBV30	TRBJ1-2	.	AWRWAGYGYT
TRBV24-1	TRBJ2-7	TRBD1	ATSSGGTGSYEQY